The following is a T cell receptor (beta chain) sequence with its context. Its antigen is currently unknown. The V gene's germline CDR1 is SEHNR and CDR2 FQNEAQ (reference sequence). CDR3 length: 17 residues. Trimming removed 1 base from V and 4 bases from J, with 19 bases in between. A process of 5'RACE template switching, which added a universal primer site and UMIs, was used to make TCR cDNA. TCRdb itself ran the 5' RACE reads through MiXCR, one entry per CDR3 protein. The profile shows under 550,000 distinct CDR3 sequences, 21% of them singletons. This entry is derived from a study of T cells after yellow fever vaccination. The study, taken as a whole, reports: Contaminants from the bulk population, in the form of abundant clonotypes, could be found in FACS-sorted repertoires. A limited proportion of clonotypes was detected within both the CD4 and CD8 compartments. By day 5 rather than day 15, the secondary response had peaked, though it was weaker.

This rearrangement joins TRBV7-9 to TRBJ1-2; a possible D gene is TRBD1 (6 bases). This sample comprised PBMCs, obtained less than 25 days after the first yellow fever vaccination. This sequence originates from a man between 18 and 35 years old who received the YFV17D yellow fever vaccine. The CDR3 protein is CASSLDFWYEGGYGYTF. The CDR3 DNA is TGTGCCAGCAGCTTAGATTTCTGGTACGAGGGGGGCTATGGCTACACCTTC.